This paragraph reports one TCR beta chain. Its specificity is unknown. This sample is part of a study of beta chain features in type 1 diabetes. This CDR3 is 15 amino acids long. Germline values: CDR1 KGHSH, CDR2 LQKENI. V was clipped by 3 bases and J by 2 bases, with 11 bases between them. Study outcomes and limitations: Patients' naive, central memory and regulatory TCRB repertoires appeared more alike than those of healthy donors.

The isolated RNA, all of it, was reverse transcribed, so expressed TCRB transcripts were what got sequenced. Measured with immunoSEQ multiplex PCR; TCRdb has only the in-frame clones, and not every one. Of around 200,000 clones listed, less than 15% were seen once; the top ten hold about 0.59%. The receptor's source is a woman aged 18-30 years in good health. This chain uses TRBV18 with TRBJ2-4; unclear D gene. Sequences were obtained from central memory CD4+ T cells from blood. CDR3 sequence (DNA): TGTGCCAGCTCACCGCCGAGCGTTACCAAAAACATTCAGTACTTC. Translation: CASSPPSVTKNIQYF.